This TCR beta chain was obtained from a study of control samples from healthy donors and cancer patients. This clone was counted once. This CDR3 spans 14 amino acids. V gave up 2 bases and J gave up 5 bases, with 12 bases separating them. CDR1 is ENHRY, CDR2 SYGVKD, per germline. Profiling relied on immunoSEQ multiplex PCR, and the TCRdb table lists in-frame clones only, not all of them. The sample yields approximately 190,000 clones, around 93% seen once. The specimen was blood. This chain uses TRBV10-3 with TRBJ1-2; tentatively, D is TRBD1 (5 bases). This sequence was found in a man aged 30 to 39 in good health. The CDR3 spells CAISETVTAYGYTF. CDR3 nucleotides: TGTGCCATCAGTGAGACTGTGACAGCGTATGGCTACACCTTC.